These 21 T cell receptor beta chains share one sample of origin, sequenced in a study of OX40 agonist ivuxolimab in advanced cancers. The protocol was immunoSEQ multiplex PCR, while the TCRdb copy is restricted to in-frame clones and leaves out a portion. This table holds approximately 91,000 clones, around 88% found once. The material was CD4+ or CD8+ T cells sorted from blood, obtained in a trial of the OX40 agonist ivuxolimab. Receptors were obtained from an adult with an advanced solid tumor such as melanoma, head and neck, liver or kidney cancer.

The chain couples TRBV5-6 to TRBJ1-1, with a weak D call TRBD1 (6 bases). This CDR3 comprises 18 residues. The V gene's germline CDR1 is SGHDT and CDR2 YYEEEE. V was trimmed by 4 bases and J by 1 base, leaving 23 bases between them. The CDR3, as DNA: TGTGCCAGCAGCCAAAACGCGGACAGACTTACCCCGAACACTGAAGCTTTCTTT. Translation gives CASSQNADRLTPNTEAFF.

This chain connects TRBV7-3 to TRBJ2-2; 11 nucleotides agree with TRBD1. The CDR3 runs to 15 residues. Germline CDR1 is SGHTA and CDR2 is FQGTGA. Unmatched junction bases numbered 2, after V lost 5 bases and J lost 3 bases. CDR3 sequence reads: CASSGGQGDTGELFF. In nucleotides, the CDR3 is TGTGCCAGCAGCGGGGGACAGGGGGACACCGGGGAGCTGTTTTTT.

The chain carries TRBV4-1 and TRBJ2-1, with D possibly being TRBD2 (6 bases). Trimming removed 1 base from V and 0 bases from J, with 7 bases in between. Germline V CDR1 and CDR2: MGHRA, YSYEKL. The CDR3 sequence is 15 residues long. The CDR3: CASSQGGLSYNEQFF. Written as DNA, the CDR3 is TGCGCCAGCAGCCAAGGGGGACTCTCCTACAATGAGCAGTTCTTC.

The chain is built from TRBV4-3 and TRBJ1-4; D is ambiguous. Germline V gene sequence: CDR1 LGHNA, CDR2 YSLEER. The CDR3 has 17 residues. The V gene lost 0 bases and the J gene lost 0 bases, with 11 bases spanning the gap. The CDR3 bases are TGCGCCAGCAGCCAAGACCCAAACCCCTCAACTAATGAAAAACTGTTTTTT. It is translated as CASSQDPNPSTNEKLFF.

V and J are TRBV11-1 and TRBJ2-3; tentatively, D is TRBD2 (6 bases). V shed 7 bases and J shed 0 bases, with 20 bases lying between them. The CDR3 runs 17 residues. The germline V gene encodes CDR1 SGHAT and CDR2 FQDESV (reference sequence). The CDR3 nucleotides are TGTGCCAGCACTAACCCTTGGGGGGTTACTAGCACAGATACGCAGTATTTT. Translating it yields CASTNPWGVTSTDTQYF.

Of note for this clone: The missing conserved phenylalanine or tryptophan at the end of this CDR3 makes a read error likely. The chain couples TRBV18 to TRBJ1-6, with D perhaps TRBD1 (6 bases). Trimming shortened V by 1 base and J by 7 bases, and 8 bases separated the two germline ends. Germline values: CDR1 KGHSH, CDR2 LQKENI. The CDR3 extends over 14 amino acids. CDR3 coding DNA: TGTGCCAGCTCACCACAGGACAGCAATTCACCCCTCCACCTT. Protein: CASSPQDSNSPLHL.

This rearrangement joins TRBV19 to TRBJ1-2; 7 bases agree with TRBD1. The CDR3 runs 16 residues. The germline gives CDR1 LNHDA, CDR2 SQIVND (reference sequence). The V segment lost 6 bases and the J segment 4 bases; nucleotides outside the gene matches: 14. This CDR3 is CASSPLIGTEGYGYTF. The CDR3 DNA follows: TGTGCCAGTAGCCCCCTCATCGGGACAGAAGGCTATGGCTACACCTTC.

The V call is TRBV29-1, the J call TRBJ2-7; D call uncertain. Germline V gene lookup returns CDR1 SQVTM and CDR2 ANQGSEA. The V gene lost 1 base and the J gene lost 3 bases, with 7 bases spanning the gap. CDR3 size: 12 residues. CDR3 coding DNA: TGCAGCGTTGAAGTTGATCGCTACGAGCAGTACTTC. Translating it yields CSVEVDRYEQYF.

This chain joins TRBV18 and TRBJ1-4, with 7 positions matching TRBD1. The CDR3 has 15 residues. Germline CDR1 KGHSH, CDR2 LQKENI. Unmatched junction bases numbered 11, after V lost 5 bases and J lost 8 bases. The chain's CDR3 is CASSSKTGSEEKLFF. DNA for the CDR3: TGTGCCAGCTCATCTAAGACAGGGTCTGAGGAAAAACTGTTTTTT.

V and J are TRBV4-2 and TRBJ1-6; no definite D call. This CDR3 contains 14 residues. Germline V gene sequence: CDR1 LGHNA, CDR2 YNFKEQ. The V and J ends lost 0 bases and 9 bases respectively, with 9 bases between them. CDR3 in amino acids: CASSQEDATSPLHF. Here the CDR3 DNA reads TGTGCCAGCAGCCAAGAAGATGCGACTTCACCCCTCCACTTT.

V gene TRBV29-1 combines with J gene TRBJ2-1, with TRBD2 identical over 9 bases. The germline V gene encodes CDR1 SQVTM and CDR2 ANQGSEA. The CDR3 covers 13 residues. Losses at the gene ends were 6 bases for V and 4 bases for J; bases not matched to a gene: 4. CDR3 sequence: CSVSTSGYNEQFF. CDR3 DNA: TGCAGCGTCTCGACTAGCGGATACAATGAGCAGTTCTTC.

This clone has a handful of counts. The gene calls are TRBV7-6 and TRBJ1-6; no firm D call. Between the trimmed V and J ends, which lost 2 bases and 5 bases, there was a span of 10 bases. Germline V gives CDR1 SGHVS, CDR2 FNYEAQ. The CDR3 extends over 15 amino acids. CDR3 nucleotide sequence: TGTGCCAGCAGCTTACGACGCGAGGATAATTCACCCCTCCACTTT. Its translation: CASSLRREDNSPLHF.

This rearrangement joins TRBV11-2 to TRBJ1-2, with 7 positions matching TRBD1. Losses at the gene ends were 5 bases for V and 6 bases for J; bases not matched to a gene: 12. This CDR3 contains 15 residues. Germline CDR1 SGHAT, CDR2 FQNNGV. The CDR3 is CASSPINPTGDGYTF. The CDR3 coding sequence is TGTGCCAGCAGCCCAATAAACCCCACAGGGGATGGCTACACCTTC.

V gene TRBV10-3 combines with J gene TRBJ2-2, with 7 bases lining up with TRBD1. The germline gives CDR1 ENHRY, CDR2 SYGVKD. CDR3 length: 13 amino acids. Trimming cost V 3 bases and J 14 bases; bases outside gene matches: 9. The CDR3 reads CAISEHQGTVLFF. CDR3 DNA: TGTGCCATCAGTGAACACCAAGGGACAGTCCTGTTTTTT.

This clone was counted only a few times. J is TRBJ1-5 and V is TRBV2, with D unresolved. With 3 bases removed from V and 6 bases from J, the gap between germline ends came to 9 bases. CDR3 size: 13 residues. Per germline, CDR1 SNHLY and CDR2 FYNNEI. The CDR3 region is CASSDAGGQPQHF. The CDR3 coding sequence is TGTGCCAGCAGTGACGCGGGCGGTCAGCCCCAGCATTTT.

The gene calls are TRBV7-3 and TRBJ2-3, with 7 bases that match TRBD2. The CDR3 totals 17 residues. V shed 4 bases, J shed 0 bases, and the junction held 10 bases outside the gene matches. Germline V gene sequence: CDR1 SGHTA, CDR2 FQGTGA. The CDR3 sequence is CASSYRSGTTSTDTQYF. The CDR3, as DNA: TGTGCCAGCAGCTACAGATCCGGGACTACTAGCACAGATACGCAGTATTTT.

The rearrangement links TRBV28 to TRBJ1-1; 8 bases match TRBD1. The V gene's germline CDR1 is MDHEN and CDR2 SYDVKM. V was clipped by 3 bases and J by 5 bases; unmatched bases: 5. The CDR3 is 14 residues long. In DNA form, the CDR3 reads TGTGCCAGCAGTTTTCAGGGGGCAGGGACTGAAGCTTTCTTT. This encodes CASSFQGAGTEAFF.

J is TRBJ2-7 and V is TRBV18; 11 bases agree with TRBD2. Trimming cost V 1 base and J 5 bases; bases outside gene matches: 10. In germline, CDR1 is KGHSH, CDR2 LQKENI. The CDR3 covers 17 residues. CDR3 DNA sequence: TGTGCCAGCTCACCACTACATAGCGGGGGGGCTATTAACGAGCAGTACTTC. It specifies CASSPLHSGGAINEQYF.

This clone appeared once. This chain joins TRBV19 and TRBJ2-2, with D unclear. The germline gives CDR1 LNHDA, CDR2 SQIVND (reference sequence). Trimming removed 6 bases at V and 5 bases at J, with 10 bases between. This CDR3 comprises 13 residues. The CDR3 DNA sequence: TGTGCCAGTAGACCGGGTTTGACCGGGGAGCTGTTTTTT. This translates into CASRPGLTGELFF.

The rearrangement joins TRBV7-2 to TRBJ1-2; 7 nucleotides match TRBD1. The ends lost 5 bases at V and 5 bases at J; junction bases unmatched: 2. Germline CDR1 and CDR2: SGHTA and FQGNSA. The CDR3 is 12 amino acids. CDR3 loop: CASSEQGYGYTF. The DNA of the CDR3 is TGTGCCAGCAGCGAACAGGGGTATGGCTACACCTTC.

J is TRBJ2-3 and V is TRBV6-1; weak D call: TRBD2 (6 bases). The CDR3 has 16 amino acids. V lost 4 bases and J 5 bases, leaving 19 bases between the germline ends. CDR1 and CDR2 from the germline V gene are MNHNS and SASEGT. CDR3 in amino acids: CASSAPPSGFGDTQYF. The DNA of the CDR3 is TGTGCCAGCAGTGCCCCCCCCAGCGGGTTCGGAGATACGCAGTATTTT.